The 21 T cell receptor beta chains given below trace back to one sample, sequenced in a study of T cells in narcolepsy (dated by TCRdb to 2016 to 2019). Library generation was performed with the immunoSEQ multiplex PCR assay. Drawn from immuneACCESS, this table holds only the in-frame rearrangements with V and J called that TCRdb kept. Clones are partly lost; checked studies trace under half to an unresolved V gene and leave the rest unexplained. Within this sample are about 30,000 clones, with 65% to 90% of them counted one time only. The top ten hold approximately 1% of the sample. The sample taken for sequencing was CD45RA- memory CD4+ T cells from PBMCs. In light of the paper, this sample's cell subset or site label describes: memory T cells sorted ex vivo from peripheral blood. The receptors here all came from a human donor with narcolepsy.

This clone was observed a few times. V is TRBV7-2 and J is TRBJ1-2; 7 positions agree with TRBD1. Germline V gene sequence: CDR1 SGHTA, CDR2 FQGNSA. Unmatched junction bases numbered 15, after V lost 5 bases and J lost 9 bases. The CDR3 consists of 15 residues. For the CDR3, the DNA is TGTGCCAGCAGCCTCTTGCGGGACAGCGGCAAAAGCTACACCTTC. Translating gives CASSLLRDSGKSYTF.

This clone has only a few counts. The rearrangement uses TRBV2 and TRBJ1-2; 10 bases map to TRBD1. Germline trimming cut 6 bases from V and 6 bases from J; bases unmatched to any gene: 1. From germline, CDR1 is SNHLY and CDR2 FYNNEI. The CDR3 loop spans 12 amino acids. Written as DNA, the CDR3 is TGTGCCAGCAGAGGGACAGGGGATGGCTACACCTTC. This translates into CASRGTGDGYTF.

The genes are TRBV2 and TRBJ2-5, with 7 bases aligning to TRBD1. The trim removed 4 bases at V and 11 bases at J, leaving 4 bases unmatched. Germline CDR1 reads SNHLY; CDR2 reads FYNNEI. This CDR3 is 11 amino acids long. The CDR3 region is CASSATGLQYF. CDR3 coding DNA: TGTGCCAGCAGTGCGACAGGGCTGCAGTACTTC.

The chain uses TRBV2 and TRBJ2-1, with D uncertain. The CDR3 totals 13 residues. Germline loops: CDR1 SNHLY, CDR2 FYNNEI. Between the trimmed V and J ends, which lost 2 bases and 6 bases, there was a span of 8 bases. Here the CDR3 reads CASSEIKSNEQFF. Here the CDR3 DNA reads TGTGCCAGCAGTGAAATCAAAAGCAATGAGCAGTTCTTC.

CDR3 sequence (DNA): TGTGCCAGCAGCCTGGAGGGCTTCACTGAAGCTTTCTTT. Translation gives CASSLEGFTEAFF. The chain employs TRBV11-2 and TRBJ1-1, with D uncertain. The CDR3 length is 13 residues. V was pared by 5 bases and J by 4 bases, with 11 bases between. Per the germline V gene, CDR1 is SGHAT and CDR2 is FQNNGV.

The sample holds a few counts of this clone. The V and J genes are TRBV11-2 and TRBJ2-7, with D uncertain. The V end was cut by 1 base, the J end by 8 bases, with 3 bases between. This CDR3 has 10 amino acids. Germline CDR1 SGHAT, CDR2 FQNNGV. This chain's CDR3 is CASSLVQQYF. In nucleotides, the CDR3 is TGTGCCAGCAGCTTAGTCCAGCAGTACTTC.

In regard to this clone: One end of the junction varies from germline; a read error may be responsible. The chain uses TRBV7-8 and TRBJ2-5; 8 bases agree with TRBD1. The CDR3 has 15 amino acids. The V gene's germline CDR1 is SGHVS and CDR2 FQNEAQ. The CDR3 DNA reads TGTGCCAGCAGCCGCCGCCAGGGGGCTCAAGAGACCCGGTACTTC. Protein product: CASSRRQGAQETRYF.

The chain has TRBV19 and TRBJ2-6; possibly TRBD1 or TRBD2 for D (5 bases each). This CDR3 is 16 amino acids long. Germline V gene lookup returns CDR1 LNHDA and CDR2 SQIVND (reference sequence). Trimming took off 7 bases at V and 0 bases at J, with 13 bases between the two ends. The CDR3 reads CASTPGRYSGANVLTF. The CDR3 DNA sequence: TGTGCCAGTACCCCGGGACGGTACTCTGGGGCCAACGTCCTGACTTTC. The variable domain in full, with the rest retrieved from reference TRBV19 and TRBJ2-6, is DGGITQSPKYLFRKEGQNVTLSCEQNLNHDAMYWYRQDPGQGLRLIYYSQIVNDFQKGDIAEGYSVSREKKESFPLTVTSAQKNPTAFYLCASTPGRYSGANVLTFGAGSRLTVL.

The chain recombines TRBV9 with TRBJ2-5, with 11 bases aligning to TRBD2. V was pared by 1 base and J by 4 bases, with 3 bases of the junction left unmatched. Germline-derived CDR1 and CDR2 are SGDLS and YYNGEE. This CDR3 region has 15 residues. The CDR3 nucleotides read TGTGCCAGCAGCGTAACACTAGCGGGAGTAGAGACCCAGTACTTC. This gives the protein CASSVTLAGVETQYF.

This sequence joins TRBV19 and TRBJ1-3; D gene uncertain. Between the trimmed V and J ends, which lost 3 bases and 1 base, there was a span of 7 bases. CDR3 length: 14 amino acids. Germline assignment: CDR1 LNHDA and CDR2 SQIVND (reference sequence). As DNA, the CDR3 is TGTGCCAGTAGTATCGGCTTGTCTGGAAACACCATATATTTT. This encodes CASSIGLSGNTIYF.

The CDR3 DNA sequence: TGTGCCAGCCGCCGGGGACAGAGCTCCTACGAGCAGTACTTC. Its translation: CASRRGQSSYEQYF. The chain couples TRBV6-1 to TRBJ2-7; 7 bases are shared with TRBD1. V was clipped by 8 bases and J by 0 bases; unmatched bases: 7. The CDR3 extends over 14 amino acids. Germline-derived CDR1 and CDR2 are MNHNS and SASEGT.

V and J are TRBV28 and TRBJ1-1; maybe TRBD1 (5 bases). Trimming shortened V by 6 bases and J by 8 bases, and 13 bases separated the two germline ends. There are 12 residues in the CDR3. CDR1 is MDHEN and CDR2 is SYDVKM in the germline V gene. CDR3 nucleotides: TGTGCCAGCAGCCGTGGGACTTCGGAAGCTTTCTTT. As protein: CASSRGTSEAFF.

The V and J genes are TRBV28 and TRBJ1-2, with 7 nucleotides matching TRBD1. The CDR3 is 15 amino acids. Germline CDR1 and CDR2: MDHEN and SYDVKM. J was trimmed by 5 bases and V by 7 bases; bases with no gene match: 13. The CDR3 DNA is TGTGCCAGCAACCCGGGAGGGGGCGCGGTATATGGCTACACCTTC. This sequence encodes CASNPGGGAVYGYTF.

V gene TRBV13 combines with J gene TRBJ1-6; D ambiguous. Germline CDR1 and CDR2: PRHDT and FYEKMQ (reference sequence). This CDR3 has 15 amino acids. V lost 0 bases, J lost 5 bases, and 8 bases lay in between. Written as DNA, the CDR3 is TGTGCCAGCAGCTTAGGTTTGGGGAATAATTCACCCCTCCACTTT. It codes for CASSLGLGNNSPLHF.

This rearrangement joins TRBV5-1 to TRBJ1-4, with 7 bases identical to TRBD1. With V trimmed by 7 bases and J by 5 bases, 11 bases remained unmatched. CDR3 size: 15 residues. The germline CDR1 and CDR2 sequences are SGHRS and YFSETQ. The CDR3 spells CASQTGDSLNEKLFF. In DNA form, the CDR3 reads TGCGCCAGCCAGACCGGGGACAGCCTAAATGAAAAACTGTTTTTT.

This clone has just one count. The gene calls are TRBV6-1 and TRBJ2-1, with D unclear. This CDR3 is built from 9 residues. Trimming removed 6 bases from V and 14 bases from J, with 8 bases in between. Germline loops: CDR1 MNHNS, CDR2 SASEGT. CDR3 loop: CASSRNEFF. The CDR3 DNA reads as TGTGCCAGCAGCCGGAACGAGTTCTTC.

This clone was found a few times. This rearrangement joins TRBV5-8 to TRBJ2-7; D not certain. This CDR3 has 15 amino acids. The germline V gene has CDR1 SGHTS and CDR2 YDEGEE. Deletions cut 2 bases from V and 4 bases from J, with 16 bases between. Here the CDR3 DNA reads TGTGCCAGCAGCTTACACATCGGTGGATCTTACGAGCAGTACTTC. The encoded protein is CASSLHIGGSYEQYF.

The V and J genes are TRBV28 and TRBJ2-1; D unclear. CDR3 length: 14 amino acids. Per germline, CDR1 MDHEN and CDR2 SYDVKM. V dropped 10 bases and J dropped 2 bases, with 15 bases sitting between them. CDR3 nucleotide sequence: TGTGCCACCTTCGCCGGCGGACCCTACAATGAGCAGTTCTTC. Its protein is CATFAGGPYNEQFF.

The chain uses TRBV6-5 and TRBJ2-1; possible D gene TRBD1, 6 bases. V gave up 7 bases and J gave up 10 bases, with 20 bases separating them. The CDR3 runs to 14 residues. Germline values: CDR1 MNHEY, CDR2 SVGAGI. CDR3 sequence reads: CASKPSRDNREQFF. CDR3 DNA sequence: TGTGCCAGCAAACCTTCCCGGGACAACCGAGAGCAGTTCTTC.

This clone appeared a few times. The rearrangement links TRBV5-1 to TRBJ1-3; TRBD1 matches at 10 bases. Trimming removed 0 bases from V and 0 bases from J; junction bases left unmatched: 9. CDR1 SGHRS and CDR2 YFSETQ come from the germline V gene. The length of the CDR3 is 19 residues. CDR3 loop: CASSLGDRGPLSSGNTIYF. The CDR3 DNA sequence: TGCGCCAGCAGCTTGGGAGACAGGGGGCCCTTGAGCTCTGGAAACACCATATATTTT.

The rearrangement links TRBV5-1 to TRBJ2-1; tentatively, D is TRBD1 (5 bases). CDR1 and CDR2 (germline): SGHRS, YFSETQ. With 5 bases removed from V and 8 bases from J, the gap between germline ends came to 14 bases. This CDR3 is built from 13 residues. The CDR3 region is CASRSNLQDEQFF. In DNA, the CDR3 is TGCGCCAGCAGATCCAATCTACAGGATGAGCAGTTCTTC.